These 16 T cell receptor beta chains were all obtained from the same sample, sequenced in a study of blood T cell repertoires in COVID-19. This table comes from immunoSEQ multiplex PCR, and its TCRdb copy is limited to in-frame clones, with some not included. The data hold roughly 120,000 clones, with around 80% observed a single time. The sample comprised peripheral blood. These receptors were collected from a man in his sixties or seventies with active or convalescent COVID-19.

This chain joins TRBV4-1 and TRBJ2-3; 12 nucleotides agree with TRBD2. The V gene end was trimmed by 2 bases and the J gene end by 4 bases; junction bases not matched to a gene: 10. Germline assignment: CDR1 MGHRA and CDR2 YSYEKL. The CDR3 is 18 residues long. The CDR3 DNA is TGCGCCAGCAGCCAAACCGTGGCTAGCGGGGGGGTTGCAGATACGCAGTATTTT. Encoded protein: CASSQTVASGGVADTQYF.

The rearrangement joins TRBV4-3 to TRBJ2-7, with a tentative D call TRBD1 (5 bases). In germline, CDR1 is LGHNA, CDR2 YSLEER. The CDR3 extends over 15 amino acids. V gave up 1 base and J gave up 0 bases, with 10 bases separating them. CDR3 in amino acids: CASSQGPDNSYEQYF. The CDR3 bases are TGCGCCAGCAGCCAAGGTCCGGACAACTCCTACGAGCAGTACTTC.

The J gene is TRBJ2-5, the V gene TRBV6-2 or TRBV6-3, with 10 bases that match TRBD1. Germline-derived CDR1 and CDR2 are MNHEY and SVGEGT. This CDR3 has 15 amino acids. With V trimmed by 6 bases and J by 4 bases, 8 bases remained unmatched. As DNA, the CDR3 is TGTGCCAGCAGCCTTGACAGGGGGCGGGGAGAGACCCAGTACTTC. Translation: CASSLDRGRGETQYF.

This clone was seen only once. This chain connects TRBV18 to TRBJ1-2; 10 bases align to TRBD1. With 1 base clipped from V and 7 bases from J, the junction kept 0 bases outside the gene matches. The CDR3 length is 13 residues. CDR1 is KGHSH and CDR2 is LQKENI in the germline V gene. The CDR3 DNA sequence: TGTGCCAGCTCACCACGGACAGGGGGTGGCTACACCTTC. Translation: CASSPRTGGGYTF.

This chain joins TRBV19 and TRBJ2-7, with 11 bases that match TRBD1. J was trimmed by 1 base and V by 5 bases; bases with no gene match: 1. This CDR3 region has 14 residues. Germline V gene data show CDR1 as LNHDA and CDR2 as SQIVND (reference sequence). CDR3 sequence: CASSWDRGSYEQYF. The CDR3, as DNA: TGTGCCAGTAGTTGGGACAGGGGGTCCTACGAGCAGTACTTC. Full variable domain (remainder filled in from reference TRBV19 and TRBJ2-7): DGGITQSPKYLFRKEGQNVTLSCEQNLNHDAMYWYRQDPGQGLRLIYYSQIVNDFQKGDIAEGYSVSREKKESFPLTVTSAQKNPTAFYLCASSWDRGSYEQYFGPGTRLTVT.

Here the CDR3 reads CASSRGLAGQGEQFF. The CDR3 coding sequence is TGTGCCAGCAGCCGGGGGCTAGCGGGGCAAGGGGAGCAGTTCTTC. The chain combines TRBV7-8 with TRBJ2-1; TRBD2 aligns across 9 bases. This CDR3 is 15 amino acids long. The germline V gene encodes CDR1 SGHVS and CDR2 FQNEAQ. J was trimmed by 10 bases and V by 5 bases; bases with no gene match: 12.

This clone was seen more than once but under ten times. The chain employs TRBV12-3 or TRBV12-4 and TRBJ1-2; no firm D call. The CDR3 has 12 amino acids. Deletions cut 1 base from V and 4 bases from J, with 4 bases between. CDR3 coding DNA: TGTGCCAGCAGTTTAGAGCCCTATGGCTACACCTTC. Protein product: CASSLEPYGYTF.

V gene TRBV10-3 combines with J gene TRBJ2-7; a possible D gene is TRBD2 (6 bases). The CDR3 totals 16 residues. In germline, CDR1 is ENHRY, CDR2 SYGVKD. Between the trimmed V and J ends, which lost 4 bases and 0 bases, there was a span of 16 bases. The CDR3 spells CAISGSGAALSYEQYF. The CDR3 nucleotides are TGTGCCATCAGTGGTTCGGGAGCGGCACTCTCCTACGAGCAGTACTTC.

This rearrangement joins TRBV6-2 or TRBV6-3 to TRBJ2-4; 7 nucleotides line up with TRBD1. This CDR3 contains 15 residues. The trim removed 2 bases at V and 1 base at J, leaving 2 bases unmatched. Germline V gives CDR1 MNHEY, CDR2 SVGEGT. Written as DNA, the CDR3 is TGTGCCAGCAGTTACCAAGGGGGCGCCAAAAACATTCAGTACTTC. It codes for CASSYQGGAKNIQYF.

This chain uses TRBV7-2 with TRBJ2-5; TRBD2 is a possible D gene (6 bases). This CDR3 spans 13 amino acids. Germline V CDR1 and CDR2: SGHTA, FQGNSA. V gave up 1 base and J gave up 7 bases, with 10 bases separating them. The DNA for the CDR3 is TGTGCCAGCAGCTTAGGGGAGGCAGGGACCCAGTACTTC. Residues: CASSLGEAGTQYF.

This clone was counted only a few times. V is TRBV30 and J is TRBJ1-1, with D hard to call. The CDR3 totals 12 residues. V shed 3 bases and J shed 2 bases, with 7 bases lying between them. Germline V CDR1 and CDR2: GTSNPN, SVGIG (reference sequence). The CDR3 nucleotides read TGTGCCTGGAGGGGCAGCAACACTGAAGCTTTCTTT. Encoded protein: CAWRGSNTEAFF.

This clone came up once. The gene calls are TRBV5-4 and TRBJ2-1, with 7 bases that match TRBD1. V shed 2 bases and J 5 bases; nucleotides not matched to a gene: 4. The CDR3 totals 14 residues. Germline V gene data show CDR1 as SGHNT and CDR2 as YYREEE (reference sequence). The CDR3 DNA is TGTGCCAGCAGCTTTGACAGGGTGCACAATGAGCAGTTCTTC. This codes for CASSFDRVHNEQFF.

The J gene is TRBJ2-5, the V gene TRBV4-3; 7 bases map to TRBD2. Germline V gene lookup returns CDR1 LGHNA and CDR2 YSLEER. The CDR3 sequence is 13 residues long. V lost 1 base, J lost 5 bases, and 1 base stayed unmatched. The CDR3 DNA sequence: TGCGCCAGCAGCCAAGGGACTAGGGAGACCCAGTACTTC. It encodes CASSQGTRETQYF.

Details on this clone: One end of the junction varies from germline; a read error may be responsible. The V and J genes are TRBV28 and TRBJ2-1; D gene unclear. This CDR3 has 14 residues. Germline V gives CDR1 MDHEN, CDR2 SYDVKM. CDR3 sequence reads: CASRSPLAVNEQLF. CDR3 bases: TGTGCCAGCAGGAGTCCTCTGGCGGTTAATGAGCAGCTCTTC.

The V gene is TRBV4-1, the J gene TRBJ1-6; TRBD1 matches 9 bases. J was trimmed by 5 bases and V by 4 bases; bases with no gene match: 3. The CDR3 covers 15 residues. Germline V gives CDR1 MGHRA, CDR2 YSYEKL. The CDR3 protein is CASSRGQGNNSPLHF. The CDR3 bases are TGCGCCAGCAGCCGAGGACAGGGGAATAATTCACCCCTCCACTTT.

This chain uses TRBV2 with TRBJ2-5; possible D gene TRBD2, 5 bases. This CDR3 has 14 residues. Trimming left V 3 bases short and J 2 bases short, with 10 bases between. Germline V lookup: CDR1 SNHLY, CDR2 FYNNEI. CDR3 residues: CASSESRGQETQYF. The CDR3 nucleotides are TGTGCCAGCAGTGAGTCTCGGGGACAAGAGACCCAGTACTTC.